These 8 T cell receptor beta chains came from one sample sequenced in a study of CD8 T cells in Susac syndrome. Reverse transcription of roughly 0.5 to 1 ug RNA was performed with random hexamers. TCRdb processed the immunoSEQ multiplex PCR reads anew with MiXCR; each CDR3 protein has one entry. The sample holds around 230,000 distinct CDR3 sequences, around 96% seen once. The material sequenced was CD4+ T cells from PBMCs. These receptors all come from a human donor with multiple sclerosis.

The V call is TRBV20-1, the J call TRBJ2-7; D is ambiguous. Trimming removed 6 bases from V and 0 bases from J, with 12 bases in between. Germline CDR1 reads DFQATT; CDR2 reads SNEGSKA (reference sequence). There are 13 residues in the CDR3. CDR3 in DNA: TGCAGTGCCTACAGCGTTAACTCCTACGAGCAGTACTTC. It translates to CSAYSVNSYEQYF.

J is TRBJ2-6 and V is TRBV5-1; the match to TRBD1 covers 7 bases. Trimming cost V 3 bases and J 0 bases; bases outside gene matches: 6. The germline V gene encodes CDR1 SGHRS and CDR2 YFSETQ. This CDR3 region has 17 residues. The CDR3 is CASSSGQRASGANVLTF. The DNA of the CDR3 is TGCGCCAGCAGCTCGGGACAGCGAGCCTCTGGGGCCAACGTCCTGACTTTC.

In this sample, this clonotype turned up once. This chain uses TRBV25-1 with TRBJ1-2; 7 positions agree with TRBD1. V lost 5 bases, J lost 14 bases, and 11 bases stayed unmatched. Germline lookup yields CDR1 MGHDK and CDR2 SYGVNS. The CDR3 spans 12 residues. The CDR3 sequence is CASSPPGQMETF. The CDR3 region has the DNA TGTGCCAGCAGTCCTCCGGGACAGATGGAAACCTTC.

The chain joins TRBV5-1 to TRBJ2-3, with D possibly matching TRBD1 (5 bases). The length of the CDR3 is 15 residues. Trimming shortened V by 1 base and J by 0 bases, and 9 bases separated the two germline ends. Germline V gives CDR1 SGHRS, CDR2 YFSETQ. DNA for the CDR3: TGCGCCAGCAGCTTGAGGGGAACTAGCACAGATACGCAGTATTTT. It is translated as CASSLRGTSTDTQYF.

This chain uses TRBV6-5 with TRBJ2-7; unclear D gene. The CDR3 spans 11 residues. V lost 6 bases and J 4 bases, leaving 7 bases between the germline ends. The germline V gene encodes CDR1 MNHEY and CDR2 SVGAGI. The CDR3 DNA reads TGTGCCAGCAGGGATCAGTACGAGCAGTACTTC. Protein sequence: CASRDQYEQYF.

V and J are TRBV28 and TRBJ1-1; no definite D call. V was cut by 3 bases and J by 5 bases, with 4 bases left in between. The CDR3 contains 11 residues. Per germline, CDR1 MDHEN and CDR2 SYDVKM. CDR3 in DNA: TGTGCCAGCAGTTTGCCAACTGAAGCTTTCTTT. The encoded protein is CASSLPTEAFF. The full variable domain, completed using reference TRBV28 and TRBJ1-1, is DVKVTQSSRYLVKRTGEKVFLECVQDMDHENMFWYRQDPGLGLRLIYFSYDVKMKEKGDIPEGYSVSREKKERFSLILESASTNQTSMYLCASSLPTEAFFGQGTRLTVV.

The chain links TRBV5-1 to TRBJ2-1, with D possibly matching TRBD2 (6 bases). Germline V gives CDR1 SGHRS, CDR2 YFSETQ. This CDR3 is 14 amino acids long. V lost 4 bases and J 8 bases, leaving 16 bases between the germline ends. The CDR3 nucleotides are TGCGCCAGCAGCCCGCGACTAGATGGCGATGAGCAGTTCTTC. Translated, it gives CASSPRLDGDEQFF.

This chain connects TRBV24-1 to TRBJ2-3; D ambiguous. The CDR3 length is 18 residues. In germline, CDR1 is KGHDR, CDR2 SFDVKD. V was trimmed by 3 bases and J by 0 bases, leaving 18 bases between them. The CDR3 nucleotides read TGTGCCACCAGTGATCCCCCCGCGAGACATACTAGCACAGATACGCAGTATTTT. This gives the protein CATSDPPARHTSTDTQYF.